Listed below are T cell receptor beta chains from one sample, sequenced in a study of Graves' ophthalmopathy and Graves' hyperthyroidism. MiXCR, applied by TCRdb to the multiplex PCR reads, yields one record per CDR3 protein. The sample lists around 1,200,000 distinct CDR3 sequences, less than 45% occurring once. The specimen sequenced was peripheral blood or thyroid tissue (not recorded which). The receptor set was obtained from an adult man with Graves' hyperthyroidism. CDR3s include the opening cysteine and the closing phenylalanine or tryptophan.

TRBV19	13	CASSPGGDLKAFF
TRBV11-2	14	CASSLTGAGGPQHF
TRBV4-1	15	CASSQGRHLNTEAFF
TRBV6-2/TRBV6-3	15	CASSYWGTGVETQYF
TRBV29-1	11	CSPSPTYGYTF
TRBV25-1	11	CASSESRGLTF
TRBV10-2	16	CASSEPGSANTGELFF
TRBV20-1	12	CSASGLASEQYF
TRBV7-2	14	CASSLDGGGEKLFF
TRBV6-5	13	CASPRGGSDEQYF
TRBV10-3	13	CASRGQGEYEQYF
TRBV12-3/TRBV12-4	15	CASSFSTAGGETQYF
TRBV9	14	CASSARTEAYEQYF
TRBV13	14	CASSPRDSSYEQYF
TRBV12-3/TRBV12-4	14	CASTGQLNLLEQYF
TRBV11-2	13	CASTLDRKETQYF
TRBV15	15	CATARDRGDNSPLHF
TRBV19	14	CASSIGTDLRQAFF
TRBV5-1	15	CASSRSGLGHSPLHF
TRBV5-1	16	CASSQDGGAAVETQYF
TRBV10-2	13	CASSEPGGKGYTF
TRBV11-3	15	CASSPSGFRGETQYF
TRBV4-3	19	CASSQERDRGFSGANVLTF
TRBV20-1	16	CSARDRRREATYEQYF
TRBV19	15	CASQPDRGINYGYTF
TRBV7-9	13	CASSLGVAGSVVF
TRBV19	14	CASSTRNRDNVLTF
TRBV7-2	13	CASSRSTNYGYTF
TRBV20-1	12	CSAHPSGGPQHF
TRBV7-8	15	CASRSGTGIDYGYTF
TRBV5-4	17	CASSLGLAGGTSYEQYF